This T cell receptor (beta chain) was identified during a study of cytomegalovirus exposure and HLA in healthy donors. General observations from the study: Both high specificity and high sensitivity reportedly marked the classifier's diagnosis of cytomegalovirus status. Rare TCR sequences predominated, though certain public TCRs were found in many donors. Association of 16,951 TCR beta sequences with HLA alleles was found at 0.05 false discovery rate in a later analysis.

In the PCR, 60 Vbeta and 13 Jbeta primers were used. Sequencing used immunoSEQ multiplex PCR; TCRdb keeps in-frame clones, though not all of them. This table holds approximately 120,000 clones, more than 70% found once. Germline CDR1 reads SGDLS; CDR2 reads YYNGEE. V lost 2 bases and J lost 8; bases outside the gene matches: 9. The CDR3 spans 15 residues. Comments on this clone: Its specificity is not known.

This chain connects TRBV9 to TRBJ1-4, with 7 positions matching TRBD1. The material sequenced was PBMCs. This clonotype was sampled from a man in his thirties or forties in good health and CMV-seronegative. The CDR3 loop is CASSVEGGGDEKLFF. Here the CDR3 DNA reads TGTGCCAGCAGCGTTGAAGGGGGCGGTGACGAAAAACTGTTTTTT.